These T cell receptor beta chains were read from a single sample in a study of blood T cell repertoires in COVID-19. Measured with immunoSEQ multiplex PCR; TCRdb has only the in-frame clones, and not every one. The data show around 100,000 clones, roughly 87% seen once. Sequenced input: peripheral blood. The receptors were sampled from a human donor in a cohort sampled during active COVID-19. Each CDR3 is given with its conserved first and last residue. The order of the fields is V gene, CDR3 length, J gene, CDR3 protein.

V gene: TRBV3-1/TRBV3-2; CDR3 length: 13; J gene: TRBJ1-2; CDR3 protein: CASSKGVQSGYTF
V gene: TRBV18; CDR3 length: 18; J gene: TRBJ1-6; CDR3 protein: CASSPEILTGTGSSPLHF
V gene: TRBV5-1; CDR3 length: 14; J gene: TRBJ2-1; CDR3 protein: CASSRDRGQDEQFF
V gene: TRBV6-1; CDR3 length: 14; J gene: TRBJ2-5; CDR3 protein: CASSERTGKETQYF
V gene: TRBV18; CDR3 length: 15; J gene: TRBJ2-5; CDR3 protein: CASSPSPSAQETQYF
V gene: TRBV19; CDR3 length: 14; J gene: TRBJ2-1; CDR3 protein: CASSLGQGLNEQFF
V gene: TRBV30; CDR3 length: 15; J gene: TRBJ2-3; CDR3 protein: CAWSVWDRGTDTQYF
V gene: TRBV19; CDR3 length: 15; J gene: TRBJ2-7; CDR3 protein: CASSISDDSSYEQYF
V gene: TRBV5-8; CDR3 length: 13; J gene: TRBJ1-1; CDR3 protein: CASSLVRNTEAFF
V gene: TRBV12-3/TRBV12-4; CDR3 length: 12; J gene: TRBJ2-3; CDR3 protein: CASSLGRVTQYF
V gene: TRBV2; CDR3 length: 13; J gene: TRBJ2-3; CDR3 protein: CASNQRDTDTQYF
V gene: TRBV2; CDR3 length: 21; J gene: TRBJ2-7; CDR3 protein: CATLISGVDPGRTSGPYEQYF
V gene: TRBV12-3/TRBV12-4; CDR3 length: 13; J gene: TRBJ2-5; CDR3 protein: CASSWGQQETQYF
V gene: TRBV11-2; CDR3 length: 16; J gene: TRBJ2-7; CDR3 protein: CASRLVAAKGPYEQYF
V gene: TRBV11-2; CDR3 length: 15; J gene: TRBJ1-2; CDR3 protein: CASSLGGEWAYGYTF
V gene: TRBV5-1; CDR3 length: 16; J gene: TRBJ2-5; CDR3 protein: CASSLAFTGAQETQYF
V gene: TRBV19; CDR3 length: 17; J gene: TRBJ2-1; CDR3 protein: CASSILGTSAPYNEQFF
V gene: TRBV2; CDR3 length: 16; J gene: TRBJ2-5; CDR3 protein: CASSKGQAGGQETQYF
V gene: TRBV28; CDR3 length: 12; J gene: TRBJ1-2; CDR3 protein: CASYRTDYGYTF
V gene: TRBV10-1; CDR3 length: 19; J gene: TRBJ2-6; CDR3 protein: CASRPHGAHTPSGANVLTF
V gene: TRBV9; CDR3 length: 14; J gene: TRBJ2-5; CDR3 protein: CASSGLRTQETQYF
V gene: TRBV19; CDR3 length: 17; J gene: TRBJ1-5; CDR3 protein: CASSIPNRGGSNQPQHF
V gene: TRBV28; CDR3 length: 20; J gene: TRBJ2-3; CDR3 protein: CASSPLPGLAGVGGTDTQYF
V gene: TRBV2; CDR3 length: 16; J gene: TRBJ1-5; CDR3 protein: CASSSRGVRINQPQHF
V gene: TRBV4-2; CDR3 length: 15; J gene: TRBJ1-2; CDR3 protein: CASSQGTGVNYGYTF
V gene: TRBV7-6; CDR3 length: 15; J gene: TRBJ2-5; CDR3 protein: CASSVQGAGQETQYF
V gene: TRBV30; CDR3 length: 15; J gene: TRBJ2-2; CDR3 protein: CAWSVASVNTGELFF
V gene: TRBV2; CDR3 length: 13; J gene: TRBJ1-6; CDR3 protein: CASRLQGNSPLHF
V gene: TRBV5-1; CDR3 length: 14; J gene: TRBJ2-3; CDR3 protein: CASSLGTSVDTQYF
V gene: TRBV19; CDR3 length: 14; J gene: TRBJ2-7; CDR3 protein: CASSLRDRGYEQYF
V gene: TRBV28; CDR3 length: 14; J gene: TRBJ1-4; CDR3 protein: CASSLGGSNEKLFF
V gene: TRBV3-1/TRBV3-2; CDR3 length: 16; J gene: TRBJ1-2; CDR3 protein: CASSPMTGKANYGYTF
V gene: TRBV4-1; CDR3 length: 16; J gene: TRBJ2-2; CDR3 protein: CASSQDLTAGTGELFF
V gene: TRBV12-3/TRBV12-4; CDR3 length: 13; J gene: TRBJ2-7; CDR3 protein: CASSQTGGYEQYF
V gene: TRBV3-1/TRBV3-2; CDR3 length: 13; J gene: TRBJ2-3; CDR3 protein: CASSHTGGKAQYF
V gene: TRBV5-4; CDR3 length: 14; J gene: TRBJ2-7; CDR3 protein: CASSLAGRRYEQYF
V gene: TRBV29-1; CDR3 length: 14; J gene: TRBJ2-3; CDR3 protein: CSASQGRGTDTQYF
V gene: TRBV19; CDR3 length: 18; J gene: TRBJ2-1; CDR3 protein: CASSKAGTSGRLYNEQFF
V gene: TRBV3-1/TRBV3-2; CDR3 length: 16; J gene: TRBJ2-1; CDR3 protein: CASSHGTGDFYNEQFF
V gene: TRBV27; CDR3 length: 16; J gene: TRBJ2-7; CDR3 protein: CASRFSSLARNYEQYF
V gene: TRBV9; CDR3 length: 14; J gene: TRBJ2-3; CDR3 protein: CASSVSGGPDTQYF
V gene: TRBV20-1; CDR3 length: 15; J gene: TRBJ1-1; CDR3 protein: CSASDPGQGDTEAFF
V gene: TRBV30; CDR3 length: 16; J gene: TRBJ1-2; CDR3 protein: CAWTRDRTGKVYGYTF
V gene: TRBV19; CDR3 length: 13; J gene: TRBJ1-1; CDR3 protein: CASSYGGFTEAFF
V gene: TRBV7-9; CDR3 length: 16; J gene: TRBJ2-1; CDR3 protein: CASSSGTSGMLDEQFF
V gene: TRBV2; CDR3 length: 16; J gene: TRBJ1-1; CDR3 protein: CAAEDRGHAKNTEAFF
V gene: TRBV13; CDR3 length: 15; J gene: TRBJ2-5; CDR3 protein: CASSVLAGGGETQYF
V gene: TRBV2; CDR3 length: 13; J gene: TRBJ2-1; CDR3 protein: CASSACRLCEQFF
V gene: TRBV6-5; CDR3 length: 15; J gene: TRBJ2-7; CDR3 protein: CASSYIGAGHYEQYF
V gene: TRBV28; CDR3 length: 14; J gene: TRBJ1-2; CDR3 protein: CATSRHRSNYGYTF
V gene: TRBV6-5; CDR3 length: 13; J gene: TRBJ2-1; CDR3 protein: CASRGLYRNEQFF
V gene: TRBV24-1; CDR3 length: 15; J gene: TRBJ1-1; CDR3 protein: CATSEGQGFRTEAFF
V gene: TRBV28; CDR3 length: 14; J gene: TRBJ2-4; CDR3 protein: CASSLSGGRGIQYF
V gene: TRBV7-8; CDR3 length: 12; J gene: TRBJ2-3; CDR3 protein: CASSSPADTQYF
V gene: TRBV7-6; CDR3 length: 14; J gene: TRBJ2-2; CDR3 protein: CASSLGAHTGELFF
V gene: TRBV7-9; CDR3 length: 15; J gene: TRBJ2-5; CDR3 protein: CASTLLQGGEETQYF
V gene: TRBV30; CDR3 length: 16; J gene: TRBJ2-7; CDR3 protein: CAWRIAGALTPYEQYF
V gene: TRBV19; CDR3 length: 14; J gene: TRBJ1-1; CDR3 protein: CASSKTGLGTEAFF
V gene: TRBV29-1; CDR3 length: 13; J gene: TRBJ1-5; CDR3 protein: CSVVAGYGQPQHF
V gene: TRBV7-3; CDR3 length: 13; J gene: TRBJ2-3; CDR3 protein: CASSRGSTDTQYF